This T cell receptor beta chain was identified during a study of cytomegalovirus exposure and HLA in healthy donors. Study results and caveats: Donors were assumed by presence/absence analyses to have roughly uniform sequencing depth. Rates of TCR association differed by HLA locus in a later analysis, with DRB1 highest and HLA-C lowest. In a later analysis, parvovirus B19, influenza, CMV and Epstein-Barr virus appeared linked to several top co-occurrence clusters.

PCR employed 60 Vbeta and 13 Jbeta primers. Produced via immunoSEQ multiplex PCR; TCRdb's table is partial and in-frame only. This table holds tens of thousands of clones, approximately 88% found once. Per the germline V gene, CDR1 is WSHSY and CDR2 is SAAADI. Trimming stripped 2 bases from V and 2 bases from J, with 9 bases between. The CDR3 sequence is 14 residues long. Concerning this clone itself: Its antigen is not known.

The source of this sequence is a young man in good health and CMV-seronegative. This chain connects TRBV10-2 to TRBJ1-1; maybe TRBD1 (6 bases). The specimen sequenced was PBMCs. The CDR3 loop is CASSETGSNTEAFF. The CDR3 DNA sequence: TGCGCCAGCAGTGAGACAGGGAGCAACACTGAAGCTTTCTTT.